There are many counts of the clone carrying this TCR beta chain. CDR3-region Arm-PCR and iRepertoire HTBI primers produced the TCR beta libraries. TCRdb analysed the multiplex PCR reads with MiXCR anew, one entry per CDR3 protein. Seen here are about 470,000 distinct CDR3 sequences, 15% observed once, and the top ten hold roughly 17%. This sample is part of a study of regulatory T cells in long-lasting Graves disease. As to time point: newly diagnosed GD, antithyroid drugs for less than 3 months. RNA from PBMCs was the source of the TCR library. The V and J ends lost 4 bases and 2 bases respectively, with 9 bases between them. This CDR3 has 13 residues. This sample was shared with a second study, whose subject was T cells in Graves' hyperthyroidism and ophthalmopathy.

The sample consisted of peripheral blood mononuclear cells (PBMCs), taken at new diagnosis, from a patient treated with antithyroid drugs. The sequence was obtained from a woman aged 25 to 45 with Graves disease. This sequence joins TRBV12-3 or TRBV12-4 and TRBJ2-7; D gene unclear. The CDR3 sequence: CASSSGFPYEQYF. In nucleotides, the CDR3 is TGTGCCAGCAGTTCCGGGTTCCCCTACGAGCAGTACTTC.